The subject of this entry is one T cell receptor (beta chain). Its matching antigen is unknown. This sample was taken from a study of T-cell reconstitution after alpha-beta-depleted transplantation in children. Study findings and constraints: Several hundred rapidly expanded clones from non-depleted graft cells reportedly supplied alpha-beta T cells about two months post-transplant. Recipient T cells and thymic progenitors that survived were the source of the high TCRbeta diversity seen at day 60 in some patients. One year after transplant, T-cell counts and diversity came mostly from newly produced T cells.

Preparation of the TCRbeta library used unique molecular identifiers. Each CDR3 protein is one row after TCRdb ran MiXCR on the PCR reads. The data contain a few hundred thousand distinct CDR3 sequences, roughly 30% of them singletons. CDR3 length: 15 amino acids. With 3 bases removed from V and 7 bases from J, the gap between germline ends came to 18 bases. The germline V gene encodes CDR1 MGHRA and CDR2 YSYEKL. Sequences were derived from PBMCs, sampled before TCRalphabeta/CD19-depleted stem cell transplant. The origin of this receptor is a boy younger than two with Wiskott-Aldrich syndrome, due to receive a stem cell transplant. V gene TRBV4-1 combines with J gene TRBJ2-5; no clear D gene. The CDR3 DNA reads as TGCGCCAGCAGCCAGGGGTCGGGCCTTGATACGACCCAGTACTTC. Its translation: CASSQGSGLDTTQYF.